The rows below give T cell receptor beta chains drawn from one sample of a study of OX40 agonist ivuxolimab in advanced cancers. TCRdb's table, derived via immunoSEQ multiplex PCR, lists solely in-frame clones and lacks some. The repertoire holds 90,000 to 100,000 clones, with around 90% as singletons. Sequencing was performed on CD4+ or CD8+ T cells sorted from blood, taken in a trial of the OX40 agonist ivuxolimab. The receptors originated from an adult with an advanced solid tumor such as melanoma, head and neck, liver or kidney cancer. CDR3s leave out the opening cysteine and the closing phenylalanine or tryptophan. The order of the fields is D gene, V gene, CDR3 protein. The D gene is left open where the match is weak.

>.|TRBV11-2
ASSLGPVRTEAF
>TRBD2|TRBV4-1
ASSPSGTSEGTDTQY
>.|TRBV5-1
ASSPELRVYEQY
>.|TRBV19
ASSNTGNQPQH
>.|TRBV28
ASSSGGRTNEKLF
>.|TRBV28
ASSGQGGYGYT
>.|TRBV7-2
ASSPLQGYEQF
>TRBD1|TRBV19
ASSILGTGSRGNQPQH
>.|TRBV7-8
ASSSYYRAPSYNEQF
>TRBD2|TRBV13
ASSPRTSGWGDTQY
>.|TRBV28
ASSFPGSRDTEAF
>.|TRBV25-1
APKRPYEQY
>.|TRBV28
ASIEHSMGNEQF
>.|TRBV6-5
ASSYVGMNTEAF
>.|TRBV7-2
ASSLGTLSTDTQY
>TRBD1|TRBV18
ASSFQQGADEKLF
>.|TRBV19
ASNYPGGNQPQH
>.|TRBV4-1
ASSQPQRTLATNEKLF
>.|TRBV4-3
ASSQEHPRGGHSYEQY
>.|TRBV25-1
ASVGQGRQPLH
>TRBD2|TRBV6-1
ASSGPGGSGSSYYEQY
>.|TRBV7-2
ASSSQGPGTDTQY